Presented here are 9 T cell receptor beta chains from one specimen sequenced in a study of blood T cell repertoires in COVID-19. Sequencing used immunoSEQ multiplex PCR; TCRdb keeps in-frame clones, though not all of them. The sample lists about 370,000 clones, over 75% occurring once. Sequencing was done on a sample of PBMCs or T cells enriched from blood (not recorded which). The source is a man aged 18 to 30 who had recovered from COVID-19.

The J gene is TRBJ1-2, the V gene TRBV5-1, with D maybe TRBD1 (6 bases). The germline gives CDR1 SGHRS, CDR2 YFSETQ. There are 12 residues in the CDR3. The V end was cut by 6 bases, the J end by 3 bases, with 9 bases between. The CDR3 region has the DNA TGCGCCAGCACTAAGGGGGACTATGGCTACACCTTC. It encodes CASTKGDYGYTF. Variable domain in full (rest from reference TRBV5-1 and TRBJ1-2): KAGVTQTPRYLIKTRGQQVTLSCSPISGHRSVSWYQQTPGQGLQFLFEYFSETQRNKGNFPGRFSGRQFSNSRSEMNVSTLELGDSALYLCASTKGDYGYTFGSGTRLTVV.

The rearrangement uses TRBV19 and TRBJ1-5; possible D gene TRBD1, 6 bases. Germline assignment: CDR1 LNHDA and CDR2 SQIVND (reference sequence). V gave up 5 bases and J gave up 4 bases, with 12 bases separating them. The CDR3 runs 14 residues. The CDR3: CASSPGQKNQPQHF. The CDR3, as DNA: TGTGCCAGTAGTCCCGGACAGAAAAATCAGCCCCAGCATTTT.

This chain uses TRBV2 with TRBJ2-1; TRBD1 matches 10 bases. J gave up 7 bases and V 6 bases, and 6 bases lay outside the gene matches. This CDR3 is 14 amino acids long. Germline V CDR1 and CDR2: SNHLY, FYNNEI. The CDR3: CASSRDRGRNEQFF. CDR3 DNA sequence: TGTGCCAGCAGCCGGGACAGGGGAAGGAATGAGCAGTTCTTC.

The V call is TRBV3-1 (or the pseudogene TRBV3-2), the J call TRBJ1-6; D is unresolved. This CDR3 has 15 amino acids. V shed 2 bases and J shed 5 bases, with 10 bases lying between them. Per the germline V gene, CDR1 is LGHDT and CDR2 is YNNKEL (reference sequence). The CDR3 protein is CASSQFGQNNSPLHF. In DNA form, the CDR3 reads TGTGCCAGCAGCCAATTTGGGCAGAATAATTCACCCCTCCACTTT.

The J gene is TRBJ2-1, the V gene TRBV2, with D hard to call. Per the germline V gene, CDR1 is SNHLY and CDR2 is FYNNEI. This CDR3 comprises 10 residues. Trimming shortened V by 8 bases and J by 9 bases, and 8 bases separated the two germline ends. CDR3 nucleotides: TGTGCCAGCGGAGCTGGTGAGCAGTTCTTC. Its protein is CASGAGEQFF.

The chain employs TRBV7-2 and TRBJ2-7; D not resolved. The germline V and J ends were trimmed by 5 bases and 1 base, with 12 bases remaining between them. This CDR3 spans 14 amino acids. Germline V lookup: CDR1 SGHTA, CDR2 FQGNSA. For the CDR3, the DNA is TGTGCCAGCAGCCTCTGGGCGTTATCCTACGAGCAGTACTTC. Its translation: CASSLWALSYEQYF.

The gene calls are TRBV5-1 and TRBJ2-2; the D gene is possibly TRBD1 (5 bases). Germline assignment: CDR1 SGHRS and CDR2 YFSETQ. V was trimmed by 3 bases and J by 4 bases, leaving 16 bases between them. The CDR3 runs to 16 residues. The CDR3 spells CASSSQADGSTGELFF. The CDR3 nucleotides read TGCGCCAGCAGCTCACAGGCCGATGGATCCACCGGGGAGCTGTTTTTT.

This chain uses TRBV11-2 with TRBJ2-2; TRBD2 aligns across 10 bases. CDR3 length: 18 residues. CDR1 and CDR2 from the germline V gene are SGHAT and FQNNGV. The V and J ends lost 5 bases and 11 bases, in that order; junction bases with no gene match: 20. The CDR3 here is CASSRTTSGNGRAGELFF. As DNA, the CDR3 is TGTGCCAGCAGCCGTACAACTAGCGGGAATGGAAGGGCGGGAGAGCTGTTTTTT.

The V call is TRBV27, the J call TRBJ2-1, with 9 bases identical to TRBD2. CDR1 is MNHEY and CDR2 is SMNVEV in the germline V gene (reference sequence). V shed 3 bases and J 8 bases; nucleotides not matched to a gene: 14. The CDR3 length is 17 residues. CDR3 loop: CASSFVISGRRPHEQFF. The CDR3 nucleotides read TGTGCCAGCAGTTTCGTTATAAGCGGGAGGAGGCCTCATGAGCAGTTCTTC.